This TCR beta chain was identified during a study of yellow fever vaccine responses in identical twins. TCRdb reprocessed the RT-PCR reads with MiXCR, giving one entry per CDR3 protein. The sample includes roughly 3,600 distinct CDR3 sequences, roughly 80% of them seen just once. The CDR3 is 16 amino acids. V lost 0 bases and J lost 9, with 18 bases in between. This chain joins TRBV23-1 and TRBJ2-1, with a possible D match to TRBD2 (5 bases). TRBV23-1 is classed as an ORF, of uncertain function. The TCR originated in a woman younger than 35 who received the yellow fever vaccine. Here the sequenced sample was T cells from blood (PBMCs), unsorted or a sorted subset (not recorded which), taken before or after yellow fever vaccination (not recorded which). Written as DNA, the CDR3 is TGCGCCAGCAGTCAATCGAGGAGGCCCCCCCGGGGTGAGCAGTTCTTC. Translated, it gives CASSQSRRPPRGEQFF.